The 15 T cell receptor beta chains below come from one sample, sequenced in a study of T cell changes during pregnancy in multiple sclerosis. The assay was immunoSEQ multiplex PCR, and TCRdb's table has in-frame clones only and misses some. The data show about 77,000 clones, about 93% seen once. The sample was peripheral blood, taken after pregnancy. The receptors stem from a female donor in good health, enrolled as a control in a pregnancy study.

The rearrangement joins TRBV5-4 to TRBJ2-3; perhaps TRBD2 as D (7 bases). Germline-derived CDR1 and CDR2 are SGHNT and YYREEE (reference sequence). The CDR3 has 15 residues. The V and J ends lost 2 bases and 2 bases respectively, with 12 bases between them. CDR3 DNA: TGTGCCAGCAGCTTCGGGGGGCGCGACACAGATACGCAGTATTTT. It encodes CASSFGGRDTDTQYF.

CDR3 residues: CASSFQGSNQPQHF. In DNA form, the CDR3 reads TGTGCCAGCAGTTTTCAGGGGAGCAATCAGCCCCAGCATTTT. The rearrangement links TRBV28 to TRBJ1-5, with TRBD1 as a possible D gene (6 bases). The CDR3 is made up of 14 amino acids. With 3 bases removed from V and 1 base from J, the gap between germline ends came to 7 bases. Germline assignment: CDR1 MDHEN and CDR2 SYDVKM.

The V and J genes are TRBV6-6 and TRBJ1-2, with D possibly being TRBD1 (5 bases). The CDR3 has 15 amino acids. The V end was cut by 1 base, the J end by 2 bases, with 11 bases between. Germline values: CDR1 MNHNY, CDR2 SVGAGI (reference sequence). CDR3: CASSYWQGGNYGYTF. CDR3 bases: TGTGCCAGCAGTTACTGGCAGGGAGGAAACTATGGCTACACCTTC.

The V gene is TRBV10-1, the J gene TRBJ2-1; 7 positions agree with TRBD2. Per the germline V gene, CDR1 is WNHNN and CDR2 is SYGVQD (reference sequence). Germline trimming cut 8 bases from V and 8 bases from J; bases unmatched to any gene: 15. The CDR3 is 15 amino acids. The CDR3 loop reads CASPVIAGAYYEQFF. The CDR3 coding sequence is TGCGCCAGCCCTGTAATAGCGGGTGCTTACTATGAGCAGTTCTTC.

This clone turned up a few times. The chain is built from TRBV4-2 and TRBJ2-3; 8 bases line up with TRBD2. The CDR3 length is 16 residues. The junction had 6 bases not matched to a gene; V was cut back by 0 bases and J by 4 bases. Per the germline V gene, CDR1 is LGHNA and CDR2 is YNFKEQ. CDR3 coding DNA: TGTGCCAGCAGCCAAGATTACGGTAGCGGGGCAGATACGCAGTATTTT. It specifies CASSQDYGSGADTQYF.

The sample holds one count of this clone. The chain recombines TRBV19 with TRBJ2-6, with D perhaps matching TRBD1 (5 bases). The ends were cut back, 7 bases at V and 7 bases at J, with 11 bases in the middle. The V gene's germline CDR1 is LNHDA and CDR2 SQIVND (reference sequence). This CDR3 has 13 residues. The CDR3 sequence: CASTPRGANVLTF. DNA of the CDR3: TGTGCCAGTACTCCAAGGGGAGCCAACGTCCTGACTTTC.

The chain couples TRBV28 to TRBJ2-1, with TRBD2 as a possible D gene (6 bases). Per the germline V gene, CDR1 is MDHEN and CDR2 is SYDVKM. Trimming took 5 bases from V and 10 from J, leaving 9 bases between them. CDR3 length equals 11 residues. The CDR3 region is CASSQEGEQFF. The CDR3 bases are TGTGCCAGCAGTCAGGAGGGAGAGCAGTTCTTC.

This chain links TRBV9 with TRBJ2-7; maybe TRBD2 (5 bases). The germline gives CDR1 SGDLS, CDR2 YYNGEE. The CDR3 contains 14 residues. The V and J ends lost 0 bases and 7 bases respectively, with 14 bases between them. The CDR3 coding sequence is TGTGCCAGCAGCGTAGCTACGACGGGGTTTGAGCAGTACTTC. This gives the protein CASSVATTGFEQYF.

The chain joins TRBV27 to TRBJ1-3; 9 bases agree with TRBD1. The germline gives CDR1 MNHEY, CDR2 SMNVEV (reference sequence). Unmatched junction bases numbered 7, after V lost 6 bases and J lost 4 bases. The CDR3 totals 15 residues. CDR3 nucleotide sequence: TGTGCCAGCAGCCAGGACAGGGGTATCGGAAACACCATATATTTT. It encodes CASSQDRGIGNTIYF.

J is TRBJ2-7 and V is TRBV6-5, with 10 bases aligning to TRBD1. V shed 2 bases, J shed 4 bases, and the junction held 8 bases outside the gene matches. CDR1 and CDR2 from the germline V gene are MNHEY and SVGAGI. CDR3 length equals 16 residues. This CDR3 is CASSYAYPGQGYEQYF. CDR3 nucleotides: TGTGCCAGCAGTTACGCCTATCCGGGACAGGGGTACGAGCAGTACTTC.

The chain couples TRBV18 to TRBJ1-1, with D possibly matching TRBD1 (5 bases). Germline V lookup: CDR1 KGHSH, CDR2 LQKENI. This CDR3 comprises 14 residues. V gave up 2 bases and J gave up 3 bases, with 10 bases separating them. The CDR3 region is CASSPLAGDTEAFF. CDR3 DNA: TGTGCCAGCTCACCATTAGCGGGGGACACTGAAGCTTTCTTT.

Only one count was recorded for this clone. V gene TRBV5-5 combines with J gene TRBJ2-1; TRBD2 matches at 10 bases. J gave up 5 bases and V 2 bases, and 4 bases lay outside the gene matches. The CDR3 totals 15 residues. Germline loops: CDR1 SGHKS, CDR2 YYEKEE (reference sequence). The DNA for the CDR3 is TGTGCCAGCAGCTTCCGGACTAGCGGCGACAATGAGCAGTTCTTC. Its translation is CASSFRTSGDNEQFF.

This chain connects TRBV29-1 to TRBJ2-3; 12 positions agree with TRBD1. The CDR3 extends over 15 amino acids. Germline assignment: CDR1 SQVTM and CDR2 ANQGSEA. After removal of 3 bases from V and 3 bases from J, the junction contained 4 bases not matched to a gene. CDR3 in DNA: TGCAGCGTTGATGGGGACAGGGGGCCGACAGATACGCAGTATTTT. Protein product: CSVDGDRGPTDTQYF.

V gene TRBV29-1 combines with J gene TRBJ2-7; TRBD1 matches at 10 bases. Trimming at V came to 4 bases and at J to 0 bases, leaving 9 bases not matched to a gene. Germline-derived CDR1 and CDR2 are SQVTM and ANQGSEA. This CDR3 comprises 16 residues. This CDR3 is CSVVGTGEGSSYEQYF. CDR3 bases: TGCAGCGTTGTAGGGACAGGGGAGGGAAGCTCCTACGAGCAGTACTTC.

The V gene is TRBV27, the J gene TRBJ2-1; 9 bases are a match to TRBD1. Germline values: CDR1 MNHEY, CDR2 SMNVEV (reference sequence). This CDR3 spans 15 amino acids. Trimming at V came to 1 base and at J to 5 bases, leaving 3 bases not matched to a gene. The CDR3: CASSLWTGENNEQFF. Here the CDR3 DNA reads TGTGCCAGCAGTTTATGGACAGGGGAAAACAATGAGCAGTTCTTC.